The TCR beta chain described here comes from a study of technical replicates of blood from several donors (dated by TCRdb to the late 2010s). Sequences SSHAT (CDR1) and FNYEAQ (CDR2) are obtained from the germline V gene (reference sequence). The CDR3, from cysteine to phenylalanine, totals 13 residues. Here the CDR3 DNA is all that survives: 39 bases in frame from base 1. V drops 2 bases and J drops 8 bases, leaving 10 bases in between. Concerning this clone: The antigen this receptor binds is unknown. Base qualities are not provided; no much larger clone lies one nucleotide away.

The method was the immunoSEQ multiplex PCR assay. Held by TCRdb, this immuneACCESS table contains in-frame sequences only and omits some clones. Under half of the omission traces to an unresolved V gene where checked; the cause of the rest is unknown. This sample is represented by over 60,000 clones; roughly 89% of them were singletons. 4.8% of the sample belongs to the ten largest clones. The rearranged segments are TRBV7-7 and TRBJ2-1, with the D gene not confidently named. Material for sequencing was PBMCs. The clonotype was recovered from a human donor in good health. Some clones in this sample may be carry-over from other donors' samples. The CDR3 protein sequence reads: CASSLQTKDEQFF. The nucleotides are TGTGCCAGCAGCTTACAAACTAAGGATGAGCAGTTCTTC.